This T cell receptor (beta chain) was identified during a study of regulatory T cells in long-lasting Graves disease. Study results and limitations: Samples came from peripheral blood alone, without thyroid tissue.

The CDR3 contains 13 residues. V was clipped by 4 bases and J by 8 bases, with 12 bases between them. Germline CDR1 reads ENHRY; CDR2 reads SYGVKD. With iRepertoire HTBI primers and Arm-PCR of CDR3 regions, TCR beta libraries were built. TCRdb analysed the multiplex PCR reads with MiXCR anew, one entry per CDR3 protein. The data show a few hundred thousand distinct CDR3 sequences, roughly 23% seen once. This clonotype appeared a few times. Its specificity is unknown. Time point specified: persistent/refractory GD, antithyroid drugs over 5 years with positive TRAb. PBMC-extracted RNA yielded the TCR library.

Specimen: peripheral blood mononuclear cells (PBMCs), collected when the disease was refractory, from a patient treated with antithyroid drugs. The chain recombines TRBV10-3 with TRBJ2-1; the D gene could be TRBD1 or TRBD2 (5 bases each). The clonotype was recovered from a female donor with Graves disease. CDR3 bases: TGTGCCATCAGTGCTAGAGAGGGGCATGAGCAGTTCTTC. Protein product: CAISAREGHEQFF.